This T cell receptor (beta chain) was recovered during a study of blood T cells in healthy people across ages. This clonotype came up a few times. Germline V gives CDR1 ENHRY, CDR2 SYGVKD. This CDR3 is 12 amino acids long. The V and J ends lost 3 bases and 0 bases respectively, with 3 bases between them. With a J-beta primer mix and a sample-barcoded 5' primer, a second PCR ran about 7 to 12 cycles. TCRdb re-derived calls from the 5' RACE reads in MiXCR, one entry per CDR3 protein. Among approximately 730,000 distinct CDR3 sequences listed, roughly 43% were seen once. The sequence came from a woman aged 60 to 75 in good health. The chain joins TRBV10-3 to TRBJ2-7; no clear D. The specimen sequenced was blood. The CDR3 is CAISDRSYEQYF. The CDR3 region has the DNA TGTGCCATCAGTGATCGCTCCTACGAGCAGTACTTC.